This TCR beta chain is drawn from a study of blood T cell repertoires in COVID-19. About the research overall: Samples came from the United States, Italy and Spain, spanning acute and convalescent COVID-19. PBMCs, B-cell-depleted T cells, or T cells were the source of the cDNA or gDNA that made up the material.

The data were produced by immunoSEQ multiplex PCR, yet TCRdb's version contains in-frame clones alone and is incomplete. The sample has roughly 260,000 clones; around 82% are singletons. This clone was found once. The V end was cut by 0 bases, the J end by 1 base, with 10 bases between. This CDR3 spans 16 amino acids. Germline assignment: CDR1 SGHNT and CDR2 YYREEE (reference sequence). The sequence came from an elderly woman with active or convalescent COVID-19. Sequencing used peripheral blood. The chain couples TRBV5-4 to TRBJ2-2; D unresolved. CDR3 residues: CASSLDLLLNTGELFF. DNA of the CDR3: TGTGCCAGCAGCTTGGATCTACTACTGAACACCGGGGAGCTGTTTTTT.